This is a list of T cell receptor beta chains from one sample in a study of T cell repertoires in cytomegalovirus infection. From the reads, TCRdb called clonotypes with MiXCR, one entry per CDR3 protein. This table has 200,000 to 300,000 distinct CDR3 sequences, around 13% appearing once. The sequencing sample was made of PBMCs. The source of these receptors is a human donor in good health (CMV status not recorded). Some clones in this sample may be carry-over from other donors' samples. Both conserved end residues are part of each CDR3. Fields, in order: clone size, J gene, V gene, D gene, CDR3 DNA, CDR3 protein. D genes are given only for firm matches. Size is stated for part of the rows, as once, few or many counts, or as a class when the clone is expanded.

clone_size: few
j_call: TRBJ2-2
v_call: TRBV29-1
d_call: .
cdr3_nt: TGCAGCGTGGTCCGGGACTTCACCGGGGAGCTGTTTTTT
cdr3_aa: CSVVRDFTGELFF

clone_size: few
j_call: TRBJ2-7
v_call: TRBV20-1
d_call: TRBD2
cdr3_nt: TGCAGTGCTAGAGGACTAGCGGGGATCTACGAGCAGTACTTC
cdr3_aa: CSARGLAGIYEQYF

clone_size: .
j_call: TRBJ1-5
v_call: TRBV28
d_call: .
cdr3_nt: TGTGCCAGCAGCCCCGACAGGTATCAGCCCCAGCATTTT
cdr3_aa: CASSPDRYQPQHF

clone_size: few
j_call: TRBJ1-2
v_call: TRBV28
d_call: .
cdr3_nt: TGTGCCAGCAGTAACTCCCCAGGTCGGTATGGCTACACCTTC
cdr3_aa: CASSNSPGRYGYTF

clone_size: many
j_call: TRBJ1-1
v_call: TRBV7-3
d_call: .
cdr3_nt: TGTGCCAGCAGCTTCAGGGCGGTGCGCACTGAAGCTTTCTTT
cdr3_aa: CASSFRAVRTEAFF

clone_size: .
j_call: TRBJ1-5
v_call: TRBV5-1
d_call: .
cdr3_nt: TGCGCCAGCAGCTTGGACTCGGGGGCCGGGGATCAGCCCCAGCATTTT
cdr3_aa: CASSLDSGAGDQPQHF

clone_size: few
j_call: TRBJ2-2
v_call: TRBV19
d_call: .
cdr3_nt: TGTGCCAGTAGTATTTTCAACACCGGGGAGCTGTTTTTT
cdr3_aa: CASSIFNTGELFF

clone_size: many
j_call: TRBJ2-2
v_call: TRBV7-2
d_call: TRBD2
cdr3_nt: TGTGCCAGCAGCTTAGATCTAGCGGGAGTAACCGGGGAGCTGTTTTTT
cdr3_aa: CASSLDLAGVTGELFF

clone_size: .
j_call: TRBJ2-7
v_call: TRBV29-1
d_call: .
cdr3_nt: TGCAGCGTTGGGTTTTCCTACGAGCAGTACTTC
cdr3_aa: CSVGFSYEQYF

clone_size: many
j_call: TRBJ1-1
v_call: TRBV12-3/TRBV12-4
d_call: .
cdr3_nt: TGTGCCAGCACCATCAATCCGGGGGTTGAAGCTTTCTTT
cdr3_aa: CASTINPGVEAFF

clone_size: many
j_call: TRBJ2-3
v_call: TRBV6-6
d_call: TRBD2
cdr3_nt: TGTGCCAGCAGGAGACTAGCGGGGGGCGGAGGAGATACGCAGTATTTT
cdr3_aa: CASRRLAGGGGDTQYF

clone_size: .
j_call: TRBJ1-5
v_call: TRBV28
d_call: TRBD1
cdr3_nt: TGTGCCAGTACGCTCGGGGACAGAAGATTTCAGCCCCAGCATTTT
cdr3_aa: CASTLGDRRFQPQHF

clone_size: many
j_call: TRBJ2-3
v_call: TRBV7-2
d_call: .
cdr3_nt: TGTGCCAGCAGCTCGATTGATTCCGGGACTCATATCCTCACAGATACGCAGTATTTT
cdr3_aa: CASSSIDSGTHILTDTQYF

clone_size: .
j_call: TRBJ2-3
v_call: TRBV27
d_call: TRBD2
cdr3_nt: TGTGCCAGAAGTTCCCCAGGACTAGCGGGATCCACAGATACGCAGTATTTT
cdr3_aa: CARSSPGLAGSTDTQYF

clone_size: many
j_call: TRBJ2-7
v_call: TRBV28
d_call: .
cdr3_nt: TGTGCCAGCATCGACGGAGGGGGAGGCTTCTCCTACGAGCAGTACTTC
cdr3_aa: CASIDGGGGFSYEQYF

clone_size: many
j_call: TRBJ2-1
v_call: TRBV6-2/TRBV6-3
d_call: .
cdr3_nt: TGTGCCAGCAGTTACGCAGGTTCCTACAATGAGCAGTTCTTC
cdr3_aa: CASSYAGSYNEQFF

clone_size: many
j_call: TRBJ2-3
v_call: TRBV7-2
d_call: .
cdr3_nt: TGTGCCAGCAGCTTAAGGCGGGGTAGCACAGATACGCAGTATTTT
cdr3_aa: CASSLRRGSTDTQYF

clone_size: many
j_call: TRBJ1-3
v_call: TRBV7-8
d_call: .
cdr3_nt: TGTGCCAGCAGCCATAGCGATTTAACCAACACCATATATTTT
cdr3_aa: CASSHSDLTNTIYF

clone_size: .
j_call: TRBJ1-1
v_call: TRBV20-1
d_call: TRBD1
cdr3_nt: TGCAGTGCTAGATCCCGGACAGGGGGCCTTACGATGAACACTGAAGCTTTCTTT
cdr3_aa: CSARSRTGGLTMNTEAFF

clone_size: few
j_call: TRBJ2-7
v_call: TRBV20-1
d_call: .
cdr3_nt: TGCAGTGCTAGCGGGGGGCGCAAAAGCTCCTACGAGCAGTACTTC
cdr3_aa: CSASGGRKSSYEQYF

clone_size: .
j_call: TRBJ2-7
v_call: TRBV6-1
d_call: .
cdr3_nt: TGTGCCACCAGGAACGAACAGCATCTGTTGGAGCAGTACTTC
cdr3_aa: CATRNEQHLLEQYF

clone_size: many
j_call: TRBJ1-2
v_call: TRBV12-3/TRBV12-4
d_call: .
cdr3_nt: TGTGCCAGCAGTGTATCAGGGTCGGGTGGCTACACCTTC
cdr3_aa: CASSVSGSGGYTF

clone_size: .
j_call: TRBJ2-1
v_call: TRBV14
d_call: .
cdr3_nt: TGTGCCAGCAGCCCCTTAGGGGGGGCGTACAATGAGCAGTTCTTC
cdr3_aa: CASSPLGGAYNEQFF

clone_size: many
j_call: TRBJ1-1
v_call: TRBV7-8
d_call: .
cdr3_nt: TGTGCCAGCAGCATACCGGACTTCCTGAACACTGAAGCTTTCTTT
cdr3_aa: CASSIPDFLNTEAFF

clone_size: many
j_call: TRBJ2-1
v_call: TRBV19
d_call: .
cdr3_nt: TGTGCCAGTATCCCCTCCGGGGCGACCTACAATGAGCAGTTCTTC
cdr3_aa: CASIPSGATYNEQFF

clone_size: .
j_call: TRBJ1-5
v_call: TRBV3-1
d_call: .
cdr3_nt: TGTGCCAGCAGCCGAGCCGGGACTGGTCAGCCCCAGCATTTT
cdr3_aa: CASSRAGTGQPQHF

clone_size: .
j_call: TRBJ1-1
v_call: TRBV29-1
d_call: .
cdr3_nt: TGCAGCGTTGACCCCAGGGCCCGGAACACTGAAGCTTTCTTT
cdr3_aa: CSVDPRARNTEAFF